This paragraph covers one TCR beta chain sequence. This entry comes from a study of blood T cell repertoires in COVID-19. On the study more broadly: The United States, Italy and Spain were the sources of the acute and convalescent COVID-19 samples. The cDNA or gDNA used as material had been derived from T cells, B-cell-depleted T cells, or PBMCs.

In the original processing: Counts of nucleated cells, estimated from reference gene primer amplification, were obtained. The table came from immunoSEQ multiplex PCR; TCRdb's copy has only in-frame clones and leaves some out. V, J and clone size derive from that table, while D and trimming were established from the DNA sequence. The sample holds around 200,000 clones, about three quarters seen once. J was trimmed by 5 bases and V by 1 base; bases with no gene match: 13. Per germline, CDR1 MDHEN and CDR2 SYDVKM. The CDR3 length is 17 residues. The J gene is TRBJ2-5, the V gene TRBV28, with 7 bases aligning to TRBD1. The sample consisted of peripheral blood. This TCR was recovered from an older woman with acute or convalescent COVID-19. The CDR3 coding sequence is TGTGCCAGCAGTTTATCGAGGGGGCTGGGATCTGGGGAGACCCAGTACTTC. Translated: CASSLSRGLGSGETQYF. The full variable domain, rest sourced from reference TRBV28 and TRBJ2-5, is DVKVTQSSRYLVKRTGEKVFLECVQDMDHENMFWYRQDPGLGLRLIYFSYDVKMKEKGDIPEGYSVSREKKERFSLILESASTNQTSMYLCASSLSRGLGSGETQYFGPGTRLLVL.